The sequence of this T cell receptor beta chain was determined in a study of CD8+CD57+ T cells in acquired aplastic anemia. In the study overall: Healthy donors averaged about 10 million reads for CD4+ cells.

Of note for this clonotype: No antigen is known for it.

The study, taken as a whole, reports: It was found that fewer than 35 CD8+ CDR3 sequences were shared between patients and controls.

Genomic DNA constituted the template upon which TCR beta VDJ and CDR3 profiling was performed. Via MiXCR, TCRdb re-called the reads, giving one row per CDR3 protein. The profile shows 50,000 to 65,000 distinct CDR3 sequences, roughly 54% of them singletons. Sequenced material: sorted CD4+, CD8+, or CD8+CD57+ T cells (not recorded which) from PBMCs. The source is a human donor in good health, serving as a control.

The chain's CDR3 is CAISLTLDRDDSPLHF. CDR3 sequence (DNA): TGTGCCATCAGCCTTACATTGGACAGGGACGATTCACCCCTCCACTTT. The chain has TRBV10-3 and TRBJ1-6; 8 bases agree with TRBD1. The CDR3 consists of 16 residues. Germline V lookup: CDR1 ENHRY, CDR2 SYGVKD. Trimming removed 6 bases from V and 8 bases from J; junction bases left unmatched: 12.